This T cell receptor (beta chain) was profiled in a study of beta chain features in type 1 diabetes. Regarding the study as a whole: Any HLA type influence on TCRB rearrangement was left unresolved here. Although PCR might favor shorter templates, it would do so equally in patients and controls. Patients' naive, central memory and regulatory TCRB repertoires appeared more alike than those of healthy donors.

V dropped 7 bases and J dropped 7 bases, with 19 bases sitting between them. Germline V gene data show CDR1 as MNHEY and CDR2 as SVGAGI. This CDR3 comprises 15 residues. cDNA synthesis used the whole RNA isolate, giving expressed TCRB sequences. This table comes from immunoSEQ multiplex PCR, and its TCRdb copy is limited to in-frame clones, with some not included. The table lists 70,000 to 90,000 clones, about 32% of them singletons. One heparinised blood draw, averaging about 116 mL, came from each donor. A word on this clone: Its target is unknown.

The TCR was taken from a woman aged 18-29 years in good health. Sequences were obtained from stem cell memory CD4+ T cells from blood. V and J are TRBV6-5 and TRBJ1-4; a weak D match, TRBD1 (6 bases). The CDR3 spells CASTHRSRGSEKLFF. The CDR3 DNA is TGTGCCAGCACCCACAGAAGCAGGGGCAGTGAAAAACTGTTTTTT.